This T cell receptor (beta chain) was recorded in a study of blood T cell repertoires in COVID-19. In the study overall: Samples came from the United States, Italy and Spain, spanning acute and convalescent COVID-19. From T cells, B-cell-depleted T cells, or PBMCs came the material, which was cDNA or gDNA.

The CDR3 sequence is 14 residues long. Germline V gives CDR1 SQVTM, CDR2 ANQGSEA. With 7 bases removed from V and 7 bases from J, the gap between germline ends came to 19 bases. This clone was observed a few times. Only in-frame clones appear in the TCRdb table, and some are missing; sequencing was by immunoSEQ multiplex PCR. The sample lists some 80,000 clones; about 86% were seen once. The source is an elderly woman in a cohort sampled during active or convalescent COVID-19. J is TRBJ1-4 and V is TRBV29-1; tentative D call: TRBD1 (6 bases). Sequences were obtained from peripheral blood. CDR3 in amino acids: CSAVWGGAGEKLFF. CDR3 sequence (DNA): TGCAGCGCCGTCTGGGGGGGCGCCGGTGAAAAACTGTTTTTT.